This T cell receptor beta chain is drawn from a study of blood T cell repertoires in COVID-19. At the level of the study: COVID-19 samples from acute and convalescent phases originated in the United States, Italy and Spain. Nucleic acid was either cDNA or gDNA, and it came from T cells, B-cell-depleted T cells, or PBMCs.

In the original workflow: The assay estimated nucleated cells by amplifying reference gene primers. Libraries were prepared by immunoSEQ multiplex PCR; TCRdb keeps only in-frame clonotypes and omits some of them. V and J calls plus clone size are reproduced from that table; the DNA served to infer D and trimming. The sample holds around 190,000 clones, around 83% seen once. The CDR3 extends over 15 amino acids. Germline CDR1 reads SQVTM; CDR2 reads ANQGSEA. Points on this clone: The junction differs from germline at one of its ends, possibly a read error.

This TCR was recovered from a human donor in a cohort sampled during active COVID-19. This chain connects TRBV29-1 to TRBJ2-3, with 11 bases fitting TRBD2. The sample consisted of peripheral blood. CDR3 nucleotides: TGCAGCGTGGAACTAGCGGGAGAAGGGAGAGATCCGCAGTATTTT. Its protein product is CSVELAGEGRDPQYF.